The sequence of this T cell receptor beta chain was determined in a study of PD-1 blockade in classical Hodgkin lymphoma. Study observations and caveats: Those starting nivolumab under 1 year post-ASCT were excluded.

Turning to this clone: Its matching antigen is unknown.

Data came from immunoSEQ multiplex PCR; TCRdb stores just in-frame clones and leaves some out. The table lists over 60,000 clones, under 95% of them singletons. The sample's time point: cycle 4 day 1 (C4D1), after less than 7 weeks of nivolumab. Every patient was affected by relapse after autologous stem cell transplantation, while exposure to brentuximab vedotin was not uniform. Patients reached a best response of complete response, partial response or progressive disease. This CDR3 region has 13 residues. V lost 7 bases, J lost 3 bases, and 3 bases stayed unmatched. Germline CDR1 is MGHDK and CDR2 is SYGVNS.

The sequence was obtained from a human donor with classical Hodgkin lymphoma. The sample here was peripheral blood mononuclear cells (PBMCs), taken before the fourth cycle of nivolumab. The chain is built from TRBV25-1 and TRBJ2-1, with 7 bases fitting TRBD2. DNA of the CDR3: TGTGCCAGCATTGGGGGGGGCTACAATGAGCAGTTCTTC. Residues: CASIGGGYNEQFF.